The T cell receptor (beta chain) under discussion was sequenced for a study of blood T cell repertoires in COVID-19. Study-wide context: COVID-19 samples from acute and convalescent phases originated in the United States, Italy and Spain. T cells, B-cell-depleted T cells, or PBMCs provided the cDNA or gDNA that served as material.

Measured with immunoSEQ multiplex PCR; TCRdb has only the in-frame clones, and not every one. The data show approximately 200,000 clones, with 86% seen just once and approximately 4.8% held by the top ten. The germline V gene has CDR1 SGHRS and CDR2 YFSETQ. V lost 2 bases, J lost 8 bases, and 13 bases lay in between. The CDR3 is made up of 14 amino acids. Cohorts were assigned according to the clinical history that participants reported. Material: PBMCs or T cells enriched from blood (not recorded which). The chain couples TRBV5-1 to TRBJ1-4; maybe TRBD1 (6 bases). The clonotype comes from a woman in her thirties who had been exposed to COVID-19. The CDR3 sequence: CASSFVQGGEKLFF. The CDR3 DNA reads TGCGCCAGCAGCTTTGTACAGGGAGGGGAAAAACTGTTTTTT.